Presented here are 8 T cell receptor beta chains from one specimen sequenced in a study of early T cells in non-severe SARS-CoV-2 infection. TCRdb itself ran the 5' RACE reads through MiXCR, one entry per CDR3 protein. The sample lists some 30,000 distinct CDR3 sequences, about 4.5% occurring once. Sequencing was performed on whole blood, taken at baseline. These receptor sequences come from an adult who was a healthcare worker with PCR-confirmed SARS-CoV-2 infection or an uninfected control (not recorded which).

This clonotype was picked up a small number of times. The chain combines TRBV6-1 with TRBJ2-6; D uncertain. The CDR3 has 18 amino acids. Trimming removed 6 bases at V and 0 bases at J, with 18 bases between. The germline V gene encodes CDR1 MNHNS and CDR2 SASEGT. The CDR3: CASSFRLGKASGANVLTF. The CDR3 nucleotides are TGTGCCAGCAGCTTTAGACTTGGAAAAGCCTCTGGGGCCAACGTCCTGACTTTC.

Many counts were recorded for this clonotype. The rearrangement uses TRBV29-1 and TRBJ1-5, with 7 bases lining up with TRBD1. The V segment lost 6 bases and the J segment 0 bases; nucleotides outside the gene matches: 5. The CDR3 extends over 14 amino acids. Per the germline V gene, CDR1 is SQVTM and CDR2 is ANQGSEA. The chain's CDR3 is CSVGGTASNQPQHF. The CDR3 coding sequence is TGCAGCGTGGGGGGGACAGCTAGCAATCAGCCCCAGCATTTT.

This clonotype was seen ten or more times. The rearrangement joins TRBV7-2 to TRBJ2-7; no clear D. Germline V lookup: CDR1 SGHTA, CDR2 FQGNSA. CDR3 size: 16 residues. V lost 0 bases to trimming and J lost 0 bases, with 12 bases between them. Here the CDR3 reads CASSLAQDLSSYEQYF. CDR3 bases: TGTGCCAGCAGCTTAGCGCAGGACCTTAGCTCCTACGAGCAGTACTTC.

This clonotype was seen ten or more times. The chain employs TRBV11-3 and TRBJ1-5, with D hard to call. This CDR3 region has 14 residues. Germline V gene lookup returns CDR1 SGHNT and CDR2 YENEEA. Trimming shortened V by 3 bases and J by 1 base, and 7 bases separated the two germline ends. CDR3 sequence reads: CASSFGGSNQPQHF. CDR3 DNA sequence: TGTGCCAGCAGCTTCGGCGGGAGCAATCAGCCCCAGCATTTT.

This clonotype has at least ten counts. V gene TRBV30 combines with J gene TRBJ2-2; 10 positions agree with TRBD2. CDR1 is GTSNPN and CDR2 is SVGIG in the germline V gene (reference sequence). The length of the CDR3 is 15 residues. Trimming removed 2 bases from V and 7 bases from J; junction bases left unmatched: 7. The CDR3 DNA follows: TGTGCCTGGAGTCCAGCGGGAGGGTATCTCGGGGAGCTGTTTTTT. Residues: CAWSPAGGYLGELFF.

There are many counts of this clonotype. This chain uses TRBV7-6 with TRBJ2-5; D might be TRBD2 (6 bases). V lost 1 base to trimming and J lost 2 bases, with 11 bases between them. The CDR3 sequence is 15 residues long. Germline V gives CDR1 SGHVS, CDR2 FNYEAQ. CDR3 DNA: TGTGCCAGCAGCTTAGTCCTAGCGTTACAAGAGACCCAGTACTTC. Translation gives CASSLVLALQETQYF.

V usage is TRBV2 and J usage is TRBJ2-7, with no clear D. There are 14 residues in the CDR3. The germline CDR1 and CDR2 sequences are SNHLY and FYNNEI. V lost 6 bases and J lost 2, with 14 bases in between. CDR3 sequence reads: CASRLRMATYEQYF. DNA of the CDR3: TGTGCCAGCAGGCTAAGGATGGCCACCTACGAGCAGTACTTC.

This clonotype was observed many times. This chain connects TRBV12-3 or TRBV12-4 to TRBJ2-5; D is tentatively TRBD1 or TRBD2 (7 bases each). CDR3 length: 14 residues. Trimming left V 5 bases short and J 4 bases short, with 14 bases between. CDR3 DNA: TGTGCCAGCAGTGCAGACAGGGAGGGAGAGACCCAGTACTTC. It codes for CASSADREGETQYF.